This is a list of T cell receptor beta chains from one sample in a study of response to subunit inactivated influenza vaccine. One entry per CDR3 protein, called by TCRdb with MiXCR from the RT-PCR reads. Among 540,000 or so distinct CDR3 sequences listed, roughly 13% were seen once. This specimen consisted of PBMCs from blood, obtained roughly 48 days after vaccination. These receptors were taken from a man in his fifties or sixties who received an inactivated influenza vaccine. Each CDR3 is given with its conserved first and last residue. D genes are given only for firm matches. Only part of the rows carry a size: once, few, many, or a class if the clone is expanded.

v_gene: TRBV10-3; j_gene: TRBJ1-1; abundance: -; d_gene: -; CDR3aa: CAISEGVREAFF; CDR3nt: TGTGCCATCAGTGAGGGGGTCCGTGAAGCTTTCTTT
v_gene: TRBV6-1; j_gene: TRBJ2-2; abundance: -; d_gene: TRBD1; CDR3aa: CASRINRGNTGELFF; CDR3nt: TGTGCCAGCAGAATTAACAGGGGGAACACCGGGGAGCTGTTTTTT
v_gene: TRBV7-9; j_gene: TRBJ2-3; abundance: -; d_gene: TRBD2; CDR3aa: CASSVAGARADTQYF; CDR3nt: TGTGCCAGCAGCGTAGCGGGAGCGAGGGCAGATACGCAGTATTTT
v_gene: TRBV18; j_gene: TRBJ2-7; abundance: few; d_gene: -; CDR3aa: CASSPRLTQEQYF; CDR3nt: TGTGCCAGCTCACCACGACTGACACAGGAGCAGTACTTC
v_gene: TRBV28; j_gene: TRBJ1-1; abundance: -; d_gene: TRBD1; CDR3aa: CASIRGRVDTEAFF; CDR3nt: TGTGCCAGCATCAGGGGGCGAGTGGACACTGAAGCTTTCTTT
v_gene: TRBV12-3/TRBV12-4; j_gene: TRBJ2-7; abundance: many; d_gene: -; CDR3aa: CASNVRGYGSSYEQYF; CDR3nt: TGTGCCAGCAACGTTAGGGGATATGGGAGCTCCTACGAGCAGTACTTC
v_gene: TRBV20-1; j_gene: TRBJ2-2; abundance: few; d_gene: TRBD2; CDR3aa: CSARDLRLAANTGELFF; CDR3nt: TGCAGTGCTAGAGACCTGAGACTAGCGGCGAACACCGGGGAGCTGTTTTTT
v_gene: TRBV5-6; j_gene: TRBJ2-5; abundance: -; d_gene: -; CDR3aa: CASSRTRDEETQYF; CDR3nt: TGTGCCAGCAGTAGGACCCGGGACGAAGAGACCCAGTACTTC
v_gene: TRBV20-1; j_gene: TRBJ2-7; abundance: few; d_gene: TRBD1; CDR3aa: CSARTTGEEQYF; CDR3nt: TGCAGTGCTAGAACGACAGGGGAGGAGCAGTACTTC
v_gene: TRBV6-1; j_gene: TRBJ1-5; abundance: few; d_gene: -; CDR3aa: CASGKGSGQPQHF; CDR3nt: TGTGCCAGCGGCAAAGGGAGCGGGCAGCCCCAGCATTTT
v_gene: TRBV10-3; j_gene: TRBJ1-2; abundance: few; d_gene: -; CDR3aa: CAISVEATPGGYTF; CDR3nt: TGTGCCATCAGTGTTGAGGCTACCCCGGGGGGCTACACCTTC
v_gene: TRBV7-8; j_gene: TRBJ2-7; abundance: -; d_gene: -; CDR3aa: CASSLRRELHEQYF; CDR3nt: TGTGCCAGCAGCTTAAGGCGGGAACTCCACGAGCAGTACTTC
v_gene: TRBV12-3/TRBV12-4; j_gene: TRBJ2-1; abundance: many; d_gene: TRBD2; CDR3aa: CASTSGGAYEQFF; CDR3nt: TGTGCCAGTACTAGCGGGGGGGCCTATGAGCAGTTCTTC
v_gene: TRBV3-1; j_gene: TRBJ2-5; abundance: -; d_gene: TRBD2; CDR3aa: CASSVGTSGNTQYF; CDR3nt: TGTGCCAGCAGCGTCGGGACTAGCGGAAATACCCAGTACTTC
v_gene: TRBV12-3/TRBV12-4; j_gene: TRBJ2-6; abundance: few; d_gene: TRBD1; CDR3aa: CASSHTGGAGANVLTF; CDR3nt: TGTGCCAGCAGCCATACAGGGGGCGCTGGGGCCAACGTCCTGACTTTC
v_gene: TRBV15; j_gene: TRBJ2-3; abundance: few; d_gene: -; CDR3aa: CATNRDGSTDTQYF; CDR3nt: TGTGCCACCAACCGGGACGGGAGCACAGATACGCAGTATTTT
v_gene: TRBV10-1; j_gene: TRBJ2-1; abundance: -; d_gene: -; CDR3aa: CASSPSIAYEQFF; CDR3nt: TGCGCCAGCAGTCCCTCGATAGCCTATGAGCAGTTCTTC
v_gene: TRBV28; j_gene: TRBJ2-5; abundance: -; d_gene: -; CDR3aa: CASSLFGRETQYF; CDR3nt: TGTGCCAGCAGTTTATTTGGTCGAGAGACCCAGTACTTC
v_gene: TRBV11-1; j_gene: TRBJ2-7; abundance: -; d_gene: -; CDR3aa: CASSFAPFLPDRQNYEQYF; CDR3nt: TGTGCCAGCAGCTTTGCGCCTTTCCTCCCGGACAGACAAAATTACGAGCAGTACTTC
v_gene: TRBV4-3; j_gene: TRBJ2-1; abundance: -; d_gene: -; CDR3aa: CASSQTHLASNEQFF; CDR3nt: TGCGCCAGCAGCCAAACCCATCTAGCGAGCAATGAGCAGTTCTTC
v_gene: TRBV21-1; j_gene: TRBJ2-7; abundance: few; d_gene: -; CDR3aa: CASPGTSGIHEQYF; CDR3nt: TGTGCCAGCCCCGGGACTAGCGGTATCCACGAGCAGTACTTC
v_gene: TRBV29-1; j_gene: TRBJ2-5; abundance: few; d_gene: -; CDR3aa: CSVERAAGQETQYF; CDR3nt: TGCAGCGTTGAGAGGGCTGCGGGCCAAGAGACCCAGTACTTC
v_gene: TRBV7-9; j_gene: TRBJ1-2; abundance: few; d_gene: TRBD1; CDR3aa: CASSGDRGSSGYTF; CDR3nt: TGTGCCAGCTCTGGGGACAGGGGATCTTCCGGCTACACCTTC
v_gene: TRBV4-2; j_gene: TRBJ2-3; abundance: -; d_gene: TRBD2; CDR3aa: CASSQGRAGGTDTQYF; CDR3nt: TGTGCCAGCAGCCAAGGTCGGGCGGGGGGGACAGATACGCAGTATTTT
v_gene: TRBV7-8; j_gene: TRBJ2-3; abundance: once; d_gene: TRBD1; CDR3aa: CASSLGQGDRDTQYF; CDR3nt: TGTGCCAGCAGCCTTGGACAGGGGGATCGGGATACGCAGTATTTT
v_gene: TRBV29-1; j_gene: TRBJ2-7; abundance: few; d_gene: TRBD1; CDR3aa: CSVARGLSYEQYF; CDR3nt: TGCAGCGTTGCCAGGGGGCTTAGCTACGAGCAGTACTTC